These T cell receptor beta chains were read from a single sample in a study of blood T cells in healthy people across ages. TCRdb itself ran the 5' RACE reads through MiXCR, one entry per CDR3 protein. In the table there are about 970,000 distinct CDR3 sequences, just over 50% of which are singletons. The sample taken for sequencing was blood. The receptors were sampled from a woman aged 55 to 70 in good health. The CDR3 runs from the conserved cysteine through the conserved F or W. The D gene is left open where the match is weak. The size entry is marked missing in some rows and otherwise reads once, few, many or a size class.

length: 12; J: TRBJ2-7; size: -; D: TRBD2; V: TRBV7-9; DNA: TGTGCCAGCAGGCTGGGAGGGCTCGAGCAGTACTTC; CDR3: CASRLGGLEQYF
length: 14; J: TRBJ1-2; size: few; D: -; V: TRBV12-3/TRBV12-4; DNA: TGTGCCAGCAGTTTACAGGGGAGGATAGATGGCTACACCTTC; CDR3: CASSLQGRIDGYTF
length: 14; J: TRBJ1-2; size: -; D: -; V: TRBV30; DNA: TGTGCCTGGAGTGTATATACAGCAAACTATGGCTACACCTTC; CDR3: CAWSVYTANYGYTF
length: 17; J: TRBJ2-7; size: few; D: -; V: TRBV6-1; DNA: TGTGCCAGCAGTGAAGCGGGGTGGGGGACACCATCCTACGAGCAGTACTTC; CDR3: CASSEAGWGTPSYEQYF
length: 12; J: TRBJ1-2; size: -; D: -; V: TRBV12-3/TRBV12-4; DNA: TGTGCCAGCACGACCCTAGGCCATGGCTACACCTTC; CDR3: CASTTLGHGYTF
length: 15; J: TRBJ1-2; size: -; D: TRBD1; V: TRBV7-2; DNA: TGTGCCAGCAGCCCCAGACAGGGCCTTAACTATGGCTACACCTTC; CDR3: CASSPRQGLNYGYTF
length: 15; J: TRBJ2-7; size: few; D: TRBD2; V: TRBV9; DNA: TGTGCCAGCAGCGAATATGGAGGACTAGCGGGAGTTGAGTACTTC; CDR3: CASSEYGGLAGVEYF
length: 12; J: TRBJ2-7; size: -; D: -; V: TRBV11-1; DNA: TGTGCCAGCAGCGGACCCCCCTACGAGCAGTACTTC; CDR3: CASSGPPYEQYF
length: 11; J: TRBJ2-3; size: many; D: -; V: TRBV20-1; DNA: TGCAGTGCTACTGCAACAGATACGCAGTATTTT; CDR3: CSATATDTQYF
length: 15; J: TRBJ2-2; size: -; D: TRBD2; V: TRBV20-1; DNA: TGCAGTGCTAAGCCGGGACTAGCGGGACCCGGGGAGCTGTTTTTT; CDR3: CSAKPGLAGPGELFF
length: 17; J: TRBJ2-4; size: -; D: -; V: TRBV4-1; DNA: TGCGCCAGCAGCCAACCCACAGACGGATTAGCCAAAAACATTCAGTACTTC; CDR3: CASSQPTDGLAKNIQYF
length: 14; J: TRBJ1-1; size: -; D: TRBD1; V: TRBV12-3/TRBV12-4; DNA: TGTGCCAGCAGTGCGACAGGGAGCTGGGCTGAAGCTTTCTTT; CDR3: CASSATGSWAEAFF
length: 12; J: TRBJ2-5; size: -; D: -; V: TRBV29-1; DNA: TGCAGCGTTGAAGAGGGCGACGAGGCCCAGTACTTC; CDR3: CSVEEGDEAQYF
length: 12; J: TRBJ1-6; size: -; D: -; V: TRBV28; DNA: TGTGCCAGCAGTTTACAAGTCCCACCCCTCCACTTT; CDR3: CASSLQVPPLHF
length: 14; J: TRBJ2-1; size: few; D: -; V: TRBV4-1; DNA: TGCGCCAGCAGCCAGCGGGGCTTTGATAATGAGCAGTTCTTC; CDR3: CASSQRGFDNEQFF
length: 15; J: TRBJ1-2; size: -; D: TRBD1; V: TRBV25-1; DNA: TGTGCCAGCAGTGATTTGGGGCAGGGGGCTTATGGCTACACCTTC; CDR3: CASSDLGQGAYGYTF
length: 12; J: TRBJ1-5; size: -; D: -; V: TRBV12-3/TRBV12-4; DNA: TGTGCCAGCAGTTTGGTGGATCAGCCCCAGCATTTT; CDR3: CASSLVDQPQHF
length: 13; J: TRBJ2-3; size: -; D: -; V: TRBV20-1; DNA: TGCAGTGCTAGTCGGGACCCAACAGATACGCAGTATTTT; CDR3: CSASRDPTDTQYF
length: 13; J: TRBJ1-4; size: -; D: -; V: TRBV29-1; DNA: TGCAGCGTTGATCCGGGGGCTGGTGAAAAACTGTTTTTT; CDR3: CSVDPGAGEKLFF
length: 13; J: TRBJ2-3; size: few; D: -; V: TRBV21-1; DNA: TGTGCCAGCACCTGTAGACCAGATTGTACGCAGTATTTT; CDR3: CASTCRPDCTQYF
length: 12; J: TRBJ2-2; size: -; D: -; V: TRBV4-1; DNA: TGCGCCAGCAGCCAGAGGCCCGGGGAGCTGTTTTTT; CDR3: CASSQRPGELFF
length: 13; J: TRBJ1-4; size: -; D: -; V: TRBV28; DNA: TGTGCCAGCAAGCGGGAAACTAATGAAAAACTGTTTTTT; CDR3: CASKRETNEKLFF